One and the same sample provided the 23 T cell receptor beta chains below, sequenced in a study of T cells in Graves' hyperthyroidism and ophthalmopathy. The TCR beta CDR3 regions underwent amplification using RNA transcripts as the source. HTBI primers were the set used in a first-round RT-PCR of the TCR CDR3. TCRdb reprocessed the multiplex PCR reads via MiXCR and lists one record per CDR3 protein. The sample shows some 720,000 distinct CDR3 sequences, around 17% of them seen only once. Sequencing was carried out using blood. The receptors were sampled from a man in his late teens or twenties with Graves' hyperthyroidism.

The V gene is TRBV29-1, the J gene TRBJ2-1, with 12 bases fitting TRBD2. Germline CDR1 reads SQVTM; CDR2 reads ANQGSEA. The ends lost 6 bases at V and 3 bases at J; junction bases unmatched: 15. The CDR3 loop spans 18 amino acids. The CDR3 loop is CSVPPEASGRAHYNEQFF. CDR3 in DNA: TGCAGCGTACCTCCCGAAGCTAGCGGGAGGGCCCACTACAATGAGCAGTTCTTC.

This chain joins TRBV29-1 and TRBJ1-1; D gene unclear. Trimming shortened V by 7 bases and J by 1 base, and 10 bases separated the two germline ends. The CDR3 covers 12 residues. The germline V gene encodes CDR1 SQVTM and CDR2 ANQGSEA. The CDR3 reads CSGTPGNTEAFF. The CDR3 DNA follows: TGCAGCGGCACACCGGGGAACACTGAAGCTTTCTTT.

V usage is TRBV7-2 and J usage is TRBJ2-7; 10 bases are a match to TRBD2. CDR1 is SGHTA, CDR2 FQGNSA, per germline. CDR3 length: 11 residues. The V gene end was trimmed by 3 bases and the J gene end by 13 bases; junction bases not matched to a gene: 3. The CDR3 coding sequence is TGTGCCAGCAGCTTTAGCGGGAGGAGTTACTTC. This codes for CASSFSGRSYF.

This clonotype was seen many times. The chain employs TRBV24-1 and TRBJ2-5, with D unresolved. V was trimmed by 0 bases and J by 4 bases, leaving 2 bases between them. The CDR3 totals 12 residues. Per germline, CDR1 KGHDR and CDR2 SFDVKD. The CDR3: CATSDLAETQYF. The CDR3 nucleotides are TGTGCCACCAGTGATTTGGCAGAGACCCAGTACTTC.

This clonotype was seen ten or more times. V usage is TRBV29-1 and J usage is TRBJ1-1; maybe TRBD1 (6 bases). Germline CDR1 SQVTM, CDR2 ANQGSEA. V was cut by 1 base and J by 1 base, with 7 bases left in between. CDR3 length: 13 residues. The CDR3 region is CSVEAGANTEAFF. In DNA form, the CDR3 reads TGCAGCGTTGAAGCGGGGGCGAACACTGAAGCTTTCTTT.

This clonotype was seen a few times. The CDR3 sequence is CATSSEGTGGAGYTF. The CDR3 coding sequence is TGTGCCACCAGCAGTGAGGGGACAGGGGGCGCTGGCTACACCTTC. The V and J genes are TRBV15 and TRBJ1-2; TRBD1 agrees at 12 bases. Germline CDR1 is LNHNV and CDR2 is YYDKDF (reference sequence). The J segment lost 7 bases and the V segment lost 3 bases, leaving 6 bases of the junction unmatched. There are 15 residues in the CDR3. The variable domain in full, with the rest retrieved from reference TRBV15 and TRBJ1-2, is DAMVIQNPRYQVTQFGKPVTLSCSQTLNHNVMYWYQQKSSQAPKLLFHYYDKDFNNEADTPDNFQSRRPNTSFCFLDIRSPGLGDTAMYLCATSSEGTGGAGYTFGSGTRLTVV.

This clonotype has just a few counts. V and J are TRBV5-8 and TRBJ1-1; D possibly corresponds to TRBD1 (5 bases). Trimming removed 4 bases from V and 0 bases from J, with 13 bases in between. Germline lookup yields CDR1 SGHTS and CDR2 YDEGEE. CDR3 length: 15 residues. CDR3 DNA sequence: TGTGCCAGCAGCCTCACAGAGGGGTTGAACACTGAAGCTTTCTTT. This sequence encodes CASSLTEGLNTEAFF.

The V call is TRBV5-8, the J call TRBJ2-3; 7 bases agree with TRBD2. The CDR3 extends over 18 amino acids. From germline, CDR1 is SGHTS and CDR2 YDEGEE. V gave up 3 bases and J gave up 4 bases; unmatched junction bases: 17. This CDR3 reads CASSYRLAQRWGADTQYF. The CDR3 DNA follows: TGTGCCAGCAGCTACAGACTAGCTCAGAGGTGGGGTGCAGATACGCAGTATTTT.

The chain employs TRBV27 and TRBJ1-1; a possible D gene is TRBD1 (5 bases). The CDR3 loop spans 15 amino acids. Trimming removed 1 base from V and 1 base from J, with 10 bases in between. CDR1 and CDR2 (germline): MNHEY, SMNVEV (reference sequence). This chain's CDR3 is CASSLFPGRNTEAFF. CDR3 in DNA: TGTGCCAGCAGTTTATTCCCGGGGCGGAACACTGAAGCTTTCTTT.

The chain carries TRBV24-1 and TRBJ2-4; tentatively, D is TRBD1 (5 bases). Trimming stripped 4 bases from V and 6 bases from J, with 15 bases between. The CDR3 runs to 15 residues. Germline V lookup: CDR1 KGHDR, CDR2 SFDVKD. CDR3 sequence reads: CATSEDNLDGNIQYF. The CDR3 region has the DNA TGTGCCACCAGTGAGGACAATCTGGACGGAAACATTCAGTACTTC.

The sample holds many counts of this clonotype. The chain employs TRBV6-1 and TRBJ2-1; 8 nucleotides match TRBD1. Per germline, CDR1 MNHNS and CDR2 SASEGT. This CDR3 has 14 amino acids. Trimming removed 1 base from V and 13 bases from J; junction bases left unmatched: 9. The CDR3 region has the DNA TGTGCCAGCAGTGAAGTTTCAGGGGGCGCGGGACAGTTCTTC. Translating it yields CASSEVSGGAGQFF.

This clonotype came up many times. This rearrangement joins TRBV5-6 to TRBJ2-7; D is ambiguous. The germline V gene has CDR1 SGHDT and CDR2 YYEEEE. V was cut by 1 base and J by 2 bases, with 10 bases left in between. CDR3 size: 14 residues. This CDR3 is CASSLSVWTYEQYF. CDR3 DNA: TGTGCCAGCAGCTTGTCGGTCTGGACCTACGAGCAGTACTTC.

The J gene is TRBJ2-1, the V gene TRBV4-1; D remains ambiguous. With 2 bases removed from V and 0 bases from J, the gap between germline ends came to 17 bases. Germline V gene data show CDR1 as MGHRA and CDR2 as YSYEKL. The CDR3 is 18 residues long. CDR3 protein: CASSQLYGEGPSYNEQFF. DNA of the CDR3: TGCGCCAGCAGCCAATTATATGGGGAAGGCCCCTCCTACAATGAGCAGTTCTTC.

With respect to this clonotype: An end of the junction does not agree with germline; a read error may underlie this. The chain links TRBV11-3 to TRBJ2-2, with 7 bases lining up with TRBD2. The germline V gene has CDR1 SGHNT and CDR2 YENEEA. This CDR3 has 15 residues. The CDR3, as DNA: TGTGCCAGCAGCCTCATGGGGGGGAACATCGGGGAGCTGTTTTTT. It specifies CASSLMGGNIGELFF.

The gene calls are TRBV30 and TRBJ2-1; a weak D match, TRBD2 (6 bases). V was cut by 2 bases and J by 9 bases, with 14 bases left in between. Germline V gene lookup returns CDR1 GTSNPN and CDR2 SVGIG (reference sequence). The CDR3 sequence is 13 residues long. CDR3 protein: CAWSHLWGGEQFF. CDR3 in DNA: TGTGCCTGGAGTCACCTCTGGGGAGGTGAGCAGTTCTTC.

This clonotype appeared many times. V is TRBV12-5 and J is TRBJ2-1, with TRBD1 as a possible D gene (5 bases). Trimming removed 2 bases at V and 7 bases at J, with 21 bases between. Per the germline V gene, CDR1 is LGHNT and CDR2 is FRNRAP. The CDR3 extends over 17 amino acids. The CDR3 protein is CASGLFQGNFRRNEQFF. The DNA for the CDR3 is TGTGCTAGTGGTTTGTTTCAGGGTAACTTTCGTCGGAATGAGCAGTTCTTC.

The table lists this clonotype with many counts. The chain joins TRBV10-1 to TRBJ2-7; 7 bases match TRBD2. The CDR3 length is 14 residues. The germline V gene has CDR1 WNHNN and CDR2 SYGVQD (reference sequence). Unmatched junction bases numbered 7, after V lost 8 bases and J lost 0 bases. CDR3 amino acids: CASLKRGPSYEQYF. The CDR3 DNA reads TGCGCCAGCCTAAAGCGGGGACCCTCCTACGAGCAGTACTTC.

In DNA, the CDR3 is TGCGCCAGCAGCTTTGGACAGGGCCACTACACCTTC. This encodes CASSFGQGHYTF. The rearrangement links TRBV5-1 to TRBJ1-2, with TRBD1 matching over 8 bases. The length of the CDR3 is 12 residues. Germline V lookup: CDR1 SGHRS, CDR2 YFSETQ. With V trimmed by 2 bases and J by 10 bases, 4 bases remained unmatched.

This clonotype was observed at least ten times. The rearrangement joins TRBV2 to TRBJ1-6; D not certain. CDR1 is SNHLY, CDR2 FYNNEI, per germline. Trimming took off 7 bases at V and 9 bases at J, with 16 bases between the two ends. The CDR3 has 14 amino acids. The CDR3 bases are TGTGCCAGCACCCCGAGCCTTAGGAGTTCACCCCTCCACTTT. Translated: CASTPSLRSSPLHF. Full variable domain (rest looked up from reference TRBV2 and TRBJ1-6): EPEVTQTPSHQVTQMGQEVILRCVPISNHLYFYWYRQILGQKVEFLVSFYNNEISEKSEIFDDQFSVERPDGSNFTLKIRSTKLEDSAMYFCASTPSLRSSPLHFGNGTRLTVT.

This chain joins TRBV12-3 or TRBV12-4 and TRBJ2-3, with 7 bases identical to TRBD1. With V trimmed by 8 bases and J by 2 bases, 4 bases remained unmatched. This CDR3 spans 13 amino acids. The CDR3 DNA reads TGTGCCAGCGTCAAGGGGGCCACAGATACGCAGTATTTT. Encoded protein: CASVKGATDTQYF.

The chain recombines TRBV30 with TRBJ2-3; 12 bases are shared with TRBD2. Trimming cost V 5 bases and J 6 bases; bases outside gene matches: 3. This CDR3 has 13 residues. Germline loops: CDR1 GTSNPN, CDR2 SVGIG (reference sequence). The CDR3 is CAWATSGSDTQYF. The CDR3 DNA sequence: TGTGCCTGGGCGACTAGCGGGAGTGATACGCAGTATTTT.

The V and J genes are TRBV6-2 or TRBV6-3 and TRBJ1-2; possibly TRBD1 for D (6 bases). Per the germline V gene, CDR1 is MNHEY and CDR2 is SVGEGT. This CDR3 has 13 amino acids. V shed 6 bases and J shed 8 bases, with 16 bases lying between them. In nucleotides, the CDR3 is TGTGCCAGCAGACAACAGGGAGGGGGAGGCTACACCTTC. It codes for CASRQQGGGGYTF.

The J gene is TRBJ2-4, the V gene TRBV20-1, with TRBD2 as a possible D gene (6 bases). This CDR3 has 17 residues. Germline-derived CDR1 and CDR2 are DFQATT and SNEGSKA (reference sequence). Trimming stripped 2 bases from V and 5 bases from J, with 22 bases between. CDR3 sequence reads: CSARPRGTVIAENIQYF. The DNA for the CDR3 is TGCAGTGCTAGACCCCGGGGGACGGTAATAGCTGAAAACATTCAGTACTTC.